The clone carrying this T cell receptor (beta chain) showed up just once. Its target is unknown. The sample originates from a study of OX40 agonist ivuxolimab in advanced cancers. Study as a whole: Head and neck, renal cell, melanoma or hepatocellular carcinoma were the cancers that dose-escalation patients had.

Peripheral blood came from all dose cohorts at three timepoints. Points from the study as a whole: Patients who responded partially at 0.1-3.0 mg/kg showed clonal expansion ranking among the lowest.

Assay used: immunoSEQ multiplex PCR; TCRdb lists only in-frame clones, some missing. Of more than 45,000 clones listed, 82% are singletons. Germline V gene sequence: CDR1 SGHTA, CDR2 FQGTGA. J gave up 8 bases and V 1 base, and 7 bases lay outside the gene matches. The CDR3 covers 15 residues. The sample consisted of CD4+ or CD8+ T cells sorted from blood, taken in a trial of the OX40 agonist ivuxolimab. The receptor was isolated from an adult with an advanced solid tumor such as melanoma, head and neck, liver or kidney cancer. The V gene is TRBV7-3, the J gene TRBJ2-1, with 8 bases fitting TRBD2. CDR3 sequence reads: CASSLSGTSMDEQFF. CDR3 bases: TGTGCCAGCAGCTTAAGTGGGACTAGTATGGATGAGCAGTTCTTC.